This T cell receptor (beta chain) derives from a study of siplizumab effects on memory and regulatory T cells. Findings and limits, study-wide: A naive or memory phenotype could not be assigned to roughly 75-96% of the proliferating CD4+ or CD8+ clones. Mapping to unstimulated subsets was achieved for only a minor fraction of alloreactive clones. Naive T cell populations appeared to exhibit greater diversity than memory cells and appeared to be major alloresponse contributors. Alloreactive sequences traceable to unstimulated CD4+ memory cells declined significantly under siplizumab.

Remarks on this clone: As yet, its antigen is unknown.

There are 16 residues in the CDR3. The germline gives CDR1 MGHRA, CDR2 YSYEKL. Unmatched junction bases numbered 8, after V lost 5 bases and J lost 8 bases. Only in-frame clones appear in the TCRdb table, and some are missing; sequencing was by immunoSEQ multiplex PCR. Here the sample spans about 110,000 clones, 80% to 95% being singletons. The sample was CD4+ T cells sorted from blood. This sequence joins TRBV4-1 and TRBJ2-1; TRBD2 matches 14 bases. The TCR sequence derives from a human donor in good health. The CDR3 loop is CASSAQGLAGGHEQFF. The CDR3 nucleotides are TGCGCCAGCAGCGCTCAAGGACTAGCGGGAGGTCATGAGCAGTTCTTC.